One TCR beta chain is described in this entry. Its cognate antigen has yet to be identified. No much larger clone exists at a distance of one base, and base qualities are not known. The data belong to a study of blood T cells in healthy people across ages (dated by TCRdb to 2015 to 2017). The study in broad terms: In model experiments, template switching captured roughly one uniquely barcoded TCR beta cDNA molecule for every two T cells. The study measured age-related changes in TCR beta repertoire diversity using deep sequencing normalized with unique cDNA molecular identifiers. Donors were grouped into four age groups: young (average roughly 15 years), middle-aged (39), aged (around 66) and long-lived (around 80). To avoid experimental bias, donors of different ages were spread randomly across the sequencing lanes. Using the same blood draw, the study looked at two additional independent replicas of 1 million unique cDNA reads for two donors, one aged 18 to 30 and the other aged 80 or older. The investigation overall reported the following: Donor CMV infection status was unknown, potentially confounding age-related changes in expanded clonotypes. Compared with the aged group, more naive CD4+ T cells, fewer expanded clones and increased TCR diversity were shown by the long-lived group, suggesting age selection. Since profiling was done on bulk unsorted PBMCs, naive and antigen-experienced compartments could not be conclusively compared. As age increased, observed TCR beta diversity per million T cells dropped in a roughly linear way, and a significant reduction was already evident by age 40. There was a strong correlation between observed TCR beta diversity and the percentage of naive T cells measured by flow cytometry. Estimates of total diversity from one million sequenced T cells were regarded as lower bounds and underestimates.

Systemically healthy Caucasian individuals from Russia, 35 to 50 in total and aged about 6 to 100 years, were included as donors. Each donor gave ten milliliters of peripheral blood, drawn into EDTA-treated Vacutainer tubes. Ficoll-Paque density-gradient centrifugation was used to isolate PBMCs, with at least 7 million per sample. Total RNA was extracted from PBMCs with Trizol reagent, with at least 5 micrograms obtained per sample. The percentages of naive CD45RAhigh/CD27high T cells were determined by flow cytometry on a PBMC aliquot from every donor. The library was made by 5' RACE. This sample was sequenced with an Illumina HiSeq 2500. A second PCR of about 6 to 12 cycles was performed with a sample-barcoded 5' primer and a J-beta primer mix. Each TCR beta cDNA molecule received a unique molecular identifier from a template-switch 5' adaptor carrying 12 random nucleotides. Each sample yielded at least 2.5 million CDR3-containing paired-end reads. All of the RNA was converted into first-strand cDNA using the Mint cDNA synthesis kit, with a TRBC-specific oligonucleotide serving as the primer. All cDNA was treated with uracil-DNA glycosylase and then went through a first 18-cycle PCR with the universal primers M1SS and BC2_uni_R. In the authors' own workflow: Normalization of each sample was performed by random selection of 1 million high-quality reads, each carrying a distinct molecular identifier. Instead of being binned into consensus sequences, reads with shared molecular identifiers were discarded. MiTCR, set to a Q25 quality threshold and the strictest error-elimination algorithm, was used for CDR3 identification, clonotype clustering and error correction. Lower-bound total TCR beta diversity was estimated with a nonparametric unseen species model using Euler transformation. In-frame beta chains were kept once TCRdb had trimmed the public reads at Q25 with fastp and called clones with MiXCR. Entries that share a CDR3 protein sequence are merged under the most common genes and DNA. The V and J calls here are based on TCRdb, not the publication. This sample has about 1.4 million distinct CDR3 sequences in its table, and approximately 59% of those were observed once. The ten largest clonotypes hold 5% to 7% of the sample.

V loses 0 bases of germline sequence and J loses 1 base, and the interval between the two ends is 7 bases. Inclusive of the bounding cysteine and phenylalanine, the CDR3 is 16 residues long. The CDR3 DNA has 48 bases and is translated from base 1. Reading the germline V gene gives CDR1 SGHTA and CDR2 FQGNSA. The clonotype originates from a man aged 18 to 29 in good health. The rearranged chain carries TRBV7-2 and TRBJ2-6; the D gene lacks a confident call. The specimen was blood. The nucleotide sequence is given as TGTGCCAGCAGCTTAGCGATGGTTTCTGGGGCCAACGTCCTGACTTTC. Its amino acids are CASSLAMVSGANVLTF.